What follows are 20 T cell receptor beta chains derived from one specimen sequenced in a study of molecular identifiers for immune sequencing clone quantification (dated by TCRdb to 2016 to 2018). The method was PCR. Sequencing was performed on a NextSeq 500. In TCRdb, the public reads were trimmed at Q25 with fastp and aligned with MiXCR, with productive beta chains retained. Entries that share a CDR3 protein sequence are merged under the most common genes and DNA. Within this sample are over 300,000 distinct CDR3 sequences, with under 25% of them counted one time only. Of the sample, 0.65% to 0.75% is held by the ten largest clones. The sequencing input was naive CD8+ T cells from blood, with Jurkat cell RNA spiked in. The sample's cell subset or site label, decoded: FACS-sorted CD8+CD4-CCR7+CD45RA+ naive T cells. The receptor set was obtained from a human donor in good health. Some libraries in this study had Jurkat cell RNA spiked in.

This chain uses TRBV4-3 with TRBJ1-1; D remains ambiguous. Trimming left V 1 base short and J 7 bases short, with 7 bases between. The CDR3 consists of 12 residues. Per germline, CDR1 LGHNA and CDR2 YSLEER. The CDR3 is CASSQGVVEAFF. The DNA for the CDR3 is TGCGCCAGCAGCCAAGGGGTGGTTGAAGCTTTCTTT.

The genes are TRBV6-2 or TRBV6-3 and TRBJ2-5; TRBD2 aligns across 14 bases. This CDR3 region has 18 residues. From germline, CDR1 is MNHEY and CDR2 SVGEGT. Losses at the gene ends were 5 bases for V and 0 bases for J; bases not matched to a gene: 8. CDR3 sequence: CASSHGTSGGQYQETQYF. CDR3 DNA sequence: TGTGCCAGCAGTCATGGGACTAGCGGGGGTCAGTACCAAGAGACCCAGTACTTC.

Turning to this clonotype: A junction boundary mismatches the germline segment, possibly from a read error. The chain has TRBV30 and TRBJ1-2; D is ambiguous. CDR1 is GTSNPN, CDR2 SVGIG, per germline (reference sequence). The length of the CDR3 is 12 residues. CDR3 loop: CAWSAPADGYPF. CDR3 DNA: TGTGCCTGGAGTGCCCCAGCGGATGGCTACCCCTTC.

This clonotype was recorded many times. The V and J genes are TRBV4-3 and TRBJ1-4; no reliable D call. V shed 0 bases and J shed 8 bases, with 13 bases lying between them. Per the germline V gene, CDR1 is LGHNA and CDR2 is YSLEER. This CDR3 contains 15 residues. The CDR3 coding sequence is TGCGCCAGCAGCCAAGATCTCCGCCAGAGCGAAAAACTGTTTTTT. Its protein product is CASSQDLRQSEKLFF.

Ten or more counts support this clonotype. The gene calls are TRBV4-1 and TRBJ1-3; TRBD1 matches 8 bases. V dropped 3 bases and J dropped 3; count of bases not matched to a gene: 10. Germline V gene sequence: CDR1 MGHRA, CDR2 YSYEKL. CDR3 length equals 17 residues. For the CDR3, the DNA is TGCGCCAGCAGCCAGGAAAAACAGGGGGTGAATGGAAACACCATATATTTT. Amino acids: CASSQEKQGVNGNTIYF.

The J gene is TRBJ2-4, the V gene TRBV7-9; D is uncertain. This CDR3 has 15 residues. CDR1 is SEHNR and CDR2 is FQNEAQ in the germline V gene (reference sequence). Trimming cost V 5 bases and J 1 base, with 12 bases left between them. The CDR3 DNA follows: TGTGCCAGCAGCCCTCGGGTTGAGGCCAAAAACATTCAGTACTTC. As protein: CASSPRVEAKNIQYF.

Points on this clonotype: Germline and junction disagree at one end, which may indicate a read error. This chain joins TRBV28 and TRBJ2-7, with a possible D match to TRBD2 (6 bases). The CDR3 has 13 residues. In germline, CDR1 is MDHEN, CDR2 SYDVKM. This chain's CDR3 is CAGSLGLAYEQYF. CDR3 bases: TGTGCCGGCAGTTTAGGGCTAGCGTACGAGCAGTACTTC.

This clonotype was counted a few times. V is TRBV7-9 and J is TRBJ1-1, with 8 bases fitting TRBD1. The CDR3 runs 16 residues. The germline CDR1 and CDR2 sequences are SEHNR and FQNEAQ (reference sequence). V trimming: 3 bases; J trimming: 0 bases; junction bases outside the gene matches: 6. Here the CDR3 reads CASSFSGQGMNTEAFF. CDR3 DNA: TGTGCCAGCAGCTTCTCTGGACAGGGCATGAACACTGAAGCTTTCTTT.

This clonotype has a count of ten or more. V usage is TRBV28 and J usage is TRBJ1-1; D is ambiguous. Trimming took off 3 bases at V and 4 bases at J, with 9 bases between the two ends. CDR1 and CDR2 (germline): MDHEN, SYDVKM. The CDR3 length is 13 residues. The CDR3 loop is CASSLALGTEAFF. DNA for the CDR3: TGTGCCAGCAGTTTGGCCCTGGGCACTGAAGCTTTCTTT. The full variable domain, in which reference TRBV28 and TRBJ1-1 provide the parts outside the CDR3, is DVKVTQSSRYLVKRTGEKVFLECVQDMDHENMFWYRQDPGLGLRLIYFSYDVKMKEKGDIPEGYSVSREKKERFSLILESASTNQTSMYLCASSLALGTEAFFGQGTRLTVV.

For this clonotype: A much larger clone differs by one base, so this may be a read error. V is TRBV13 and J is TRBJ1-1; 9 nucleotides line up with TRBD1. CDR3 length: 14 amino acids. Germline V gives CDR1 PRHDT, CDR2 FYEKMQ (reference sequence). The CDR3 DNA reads TGTGCCACCAGCTCAGGGACAGGGATAACTGAAGCTTTCTTT. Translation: CATSSGTGITEAFF. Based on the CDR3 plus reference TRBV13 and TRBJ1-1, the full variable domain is AAGVIQSPRHLIKEKRETATLKCYPIPRHDTVYWYQQGPGQDPQFLISFYEKMQSDKGSIPDRFSAQQFSDYHSELNMSSLELGDSALYFCATSSGTGITEAFFGQGTRLTVV.

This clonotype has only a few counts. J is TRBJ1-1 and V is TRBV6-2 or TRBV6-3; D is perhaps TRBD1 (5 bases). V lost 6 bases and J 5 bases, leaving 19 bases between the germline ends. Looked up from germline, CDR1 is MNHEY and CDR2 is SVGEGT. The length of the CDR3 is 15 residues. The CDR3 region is CASRNPREGKTEAFF. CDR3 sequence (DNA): TGTGCCAGCAGAAACCCGCGGGAGGGGAAAACTGAAGCTTTCTTT.

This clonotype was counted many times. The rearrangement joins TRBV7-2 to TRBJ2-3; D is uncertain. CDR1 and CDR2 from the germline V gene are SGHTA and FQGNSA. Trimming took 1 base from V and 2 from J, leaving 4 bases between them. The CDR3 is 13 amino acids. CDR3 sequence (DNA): TGTGCCAGCAGCTTAGTGACCACAGATACGCAGTATTTT. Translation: CASSLVTTDTQYF.

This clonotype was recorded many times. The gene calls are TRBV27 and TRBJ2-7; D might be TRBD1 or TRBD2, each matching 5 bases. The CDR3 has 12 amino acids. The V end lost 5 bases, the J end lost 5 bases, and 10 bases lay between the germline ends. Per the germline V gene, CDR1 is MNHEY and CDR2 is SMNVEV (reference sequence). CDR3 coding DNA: TGTGCCAGCAGTCACGGGGCCCACGAGCAGTACTTC. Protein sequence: CASSHGAHEQYF.

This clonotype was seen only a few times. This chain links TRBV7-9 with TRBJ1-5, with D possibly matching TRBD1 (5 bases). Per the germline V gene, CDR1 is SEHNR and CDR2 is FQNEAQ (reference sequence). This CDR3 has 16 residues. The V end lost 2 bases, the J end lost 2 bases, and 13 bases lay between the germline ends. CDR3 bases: TGTGCCAGCAGCTTACTTAGTGACAGAGGCAATCAGCCCCAGCATTTT. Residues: CASSLLSDRGNQPQHF.

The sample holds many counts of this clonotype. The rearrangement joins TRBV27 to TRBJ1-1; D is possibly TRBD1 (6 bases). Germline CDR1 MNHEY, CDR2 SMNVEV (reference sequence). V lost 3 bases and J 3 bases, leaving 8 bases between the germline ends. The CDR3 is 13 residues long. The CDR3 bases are TGTGCCAGCAGTTTCTCAGGGGACACTGAAGCTTTCTTT. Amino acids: CASSFSGDTEAFF.

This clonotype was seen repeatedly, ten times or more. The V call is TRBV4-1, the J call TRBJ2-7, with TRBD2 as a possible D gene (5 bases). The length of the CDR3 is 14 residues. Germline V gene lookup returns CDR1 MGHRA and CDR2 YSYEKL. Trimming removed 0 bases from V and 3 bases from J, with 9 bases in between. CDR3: CASSQEPGNYEQYF. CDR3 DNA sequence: TGCGCCAGCAGCCAAGAGCCGGGAAACTACGAGCAGTACTTC.

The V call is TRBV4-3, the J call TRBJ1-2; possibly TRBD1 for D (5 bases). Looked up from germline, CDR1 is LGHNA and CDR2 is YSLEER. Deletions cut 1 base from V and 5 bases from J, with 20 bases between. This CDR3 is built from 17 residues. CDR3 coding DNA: TGCGCCAGCAGCCAAGTGGCGCTAGGGACCGAGGAATATGGCTACACCTTC. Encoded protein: CASSQVALGTEEYGYTF.

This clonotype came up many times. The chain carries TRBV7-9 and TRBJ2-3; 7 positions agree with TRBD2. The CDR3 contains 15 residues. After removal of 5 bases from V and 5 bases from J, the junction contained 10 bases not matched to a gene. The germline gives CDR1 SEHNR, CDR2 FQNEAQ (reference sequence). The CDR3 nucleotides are TGTGCCAGCAGCCGAGAGGCGGGAGCGGGAGATACGCAGTATTTT. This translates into CASSREAGAGDTQYF.

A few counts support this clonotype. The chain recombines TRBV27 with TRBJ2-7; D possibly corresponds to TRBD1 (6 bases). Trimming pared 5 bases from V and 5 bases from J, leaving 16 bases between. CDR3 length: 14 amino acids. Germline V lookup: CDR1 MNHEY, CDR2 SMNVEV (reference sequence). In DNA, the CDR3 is TGTGCCAGCAGTCCGAACCCAACAGGGAACGAGCAGTACTTC. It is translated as CASSPNPTGNEQYF.

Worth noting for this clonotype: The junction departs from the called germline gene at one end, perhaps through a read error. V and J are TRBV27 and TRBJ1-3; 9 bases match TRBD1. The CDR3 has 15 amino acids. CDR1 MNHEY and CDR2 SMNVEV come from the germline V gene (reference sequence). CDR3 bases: TGTGCCCGCAGGGGACAGGGTTCGAGTGGAAACACCATATATTTT. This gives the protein CARRGQGSSGNTIYF.